The 19 T cell receptor beta chains reported below all come from one sample, sequenced in a study of PD-1 blockade in classical Hodgkin lymphoma. Every patient relapsed after autologous stem cell transplantation, and brentuximab vedotin exposure varied. Profiled with immunoSEQ multiplex PCR; TCRdb holds only in-frame clones, not every one. The table records 29,000 or so clones, 70% of them present only once. The specimen comprised peripheral blood mononuclear cells (PBMCs), sampled before the second cycle of nivolumab. Receptors were obtained from a human donor with classical Hodgkin lymphoma.

The chain joins TRBV6-5 to TRBJ2-2, with a weak D call TRBD1 (5 bases). The CDR3 is 15 residues long. Germline V gene lookup returns CDR1 MNHEY and CDR2 SVGAGI. V lost 10 bases to trimming and J lost 2 bases, with 17 bases between them. The CDR3 DNA reads TGTGCCACCACCAGGACACATGTCAACACCGGGGAGCTGTTTTTT. Its translation is CATTRTHVNTGELFF.

The gene calls are TRBV28 and TRBJ2-5; TRBD1 agrees at 10 bases. CDR3 size: 18 residues. The germline gives CDR1 MDHEN, CDR2 SYDVKM. J lost 5 bases, V lost 3 bases, and 15 bases had no gene match. The CDR3 DNA is TGTGCCAGCAGTTTTTCTGGATTGAGGGACAGGGGTGAGGAGACCCAGTACTTC. Translated: CASSFSGLRDRGEETQYF.

The CDR3 DNA follows: TGTGCCAGCACGGTTGGGGATACGCAGTATTTT. Its translation: CASTVGDTQYF. The V and J genes are TRBV21-1 and TRBJ2-3. TRBV21-1 is marked as a pseudogene. The CDR3 loop spans 11 amino acids.

The chain has TRBV18 and TRBJ2-5; 7 bases match TRBD2. This CDR3 spans 14 amino acids. With 8 bases clipped from V and 2 bases from J, the junction kept 8 bases outside the gene matches. Germline V gene data show CDR1 as KGHSH and CDR2 as LQKENI. The CDR3 DNA reads TGTGCCAGCACGACCCCGGGACTACAAGAGACCCAGTACTTC. Protein sequence: CASTTPGLQETQYF.

The CDR3 is CASNNGLAGLATQYF. The CDR3 region has the DNA TGTGCCAGTAATAACGGACTAGCGGGGTTAGCGACCCAGTACTTC. The V call is TRBV6-1, the J call TRBJ2-5, with 12 bases identical to TRBD2. The ends lost 9 bases at V and 7 bases at J; junction bases unmatched: 12. The CDR3 has 15 amino acids. From germline, CDR1 is MNHNS and CDR2 SASEGT.

V is TRBV30 and J is TRBJ1-4; no definite D call. Germline CDR1 and CDR2: GTSNPN and SVGIG (reference sequence). This CDR3 contains 18 residues. With 4 bases removed from V and 0 bases from J, the gap between germline ends came to 21 bases. The CDR3 bases are TGTGCCTGGAATTTCGAGATTCTCCGGCATGCAACTAATGAAAAACTGTTTTTT. As protein: CAWNFEILRHATNEKLFF.

The V gene is TRBV28, the J gene TRBJ2-7; a possible D gene is TRBD1 (6 bases). V was cut by 4 bases and J by 4 bases, with 23 bases left in between. Germline CDR1 and CDR2: MDHEN and SYDVKM. The CDR3 extends over 17 amino acids. The CDR3 nucleotides are TGTGCCAGCAGTTCCCAAGACAGGTTCCTCTTCCCTTACGAGCAGTACTTC. Its translation: CASSSQDRFLFPYEQYF.

The CDR3 nucleotides read TGTGCCAGCCACGTCCTCTCTGGAAACACCATATATTTT. This sequence encodes CASHVLSGNTIYF. The chain has TRBV5-8 and TRBJ1-3, with D unclear. Germline CDR1 and CDR2: SGHTS and YDEGEE. The CDR3 contains 13 residues. V was clipped by 7 bases and J by 0 bases, with 8 bases between them.

The gene calls are TRBV7-9 and TRBJ1-1, with a tentative D call TRBD1 (5 bases). Germline V CDR1 and CDR2: SEHNR, FQNEAQ (reference sequence). The CDR3 is made up of 14 amino acids. V was shortened by 1 base and J by 10 bases, with 16 bases between the two germline ends. The CDR3 sequence is CASSLGGAAVIAFF. The DNA of the CDR3 is TGTGCCAGCAGCTTAGGAGGGGCGGCTGTTATAGCTTTCTTT.

This chain's CDR3 is CASSLVQGLTDTQYF. The CDR3, as DNA: TGTGCCAGCAGCTTGGTTCAGGGGCTGACAGATACGCAGTATTTT. V gene TRBV5-4 combines with J gene TRBJ2-3; perhaps TRBD1 as D (6 bases). Germline V gene data show CDR1 as SGHNT and CDR2 as YYREEE (reference sequence). CDR3 length: 15 residues. Trimming shortened V by 0 bases and J by 3 bases, and 11 bases separated the two germline ends.

The J gene is TRBJ1-2, the V gene TRBV5-4; 9 nucleotides align to TRBD1. The trim removed 5 bases at V and 8 bases at J, leaving 10 bases unmatched. Germline V gene sequence: CDR1 SGHNT, CDR2 YYREEE (reference sequence). The CDR3 runs to 14 residues. CDR3 sequence reads: CASSSDRGIEGYTF. The CDR3 DNA reads as TGTGCCAGCAGTTCGGACAGGGGAATTGAGGGCTACACCTTC.

This clone appeared a few times. The chain couples TRBV7-9 to TRBJ1-1, with 7 bases that match TRBD1. V dropped 4 bases and J dropped 1; count of bases not matched to a gene: 3. Germline V gives CDR1 SEHNR, CDR2 FQNEAQ (reference sequence). The CDR3 extends over 14 amino acids. The CDR3 loop is CASSWDSGNTEAFF. Written as DNA, the CDR3 is TGTGCCAGCAGCTGGGACAGTGGGAACACTGAAGCTTTCTTT.

The CDR3 here is CASSNPAGAGETQYF. The CDR3 nucleotides are TGCGCCAGCAGCAACCCCGCAGGGGCAGGTGAGACCCAGTACTTC. The chain links TRBV5-1 to TRBJ2-5; a weak D match, TRBD1 (6 bases). Germline V gives CDR1 SGHRS, CDR2 YFSETQ. The CDR3 is 15 amino acids. V lost 4 bases and J lost 5, with 18 bases in between.

The chain joins TRBV2 to TRBJ1-6; D is possibly TRBD1 (5 bases). V was pared by 6 bases and J by 7 bases, with 16 bases between. Germline values: CDR1 SNHLY, CDR2 FYNNEI. The CDR3 has 15 amino acids. The CDR3, as DNA: TGTGCCAGCAGCCACTTACTGGGGGGGAATTCACCCCTCCACTTT. This gives the protein CASSHLLGGNSPLHF.

The sample holds one count of this clone. The rearrangement joins TRBV9 to TRBJ2-5; TRBD2 matches 12 bases. Germline CDR1 SGDLS, CDR2 YYNGEE. The V segment lost 4 bases and the J segment 3 bases; nucleotides outside the gene matches: 7. The CDR3 length is 16 residues. CDR3 sequence (DNA): TGTGCCAGCAGCCCTTGGGCTAGCGGGGGGGAAGAGACCCAGTACTTC. Residues: CASSPWASGGEETQYF.

V usage is TRBV19 and J usage is TRBJ1-6; D not certain. V was shortened by 2 bases and J by 0 bases, with 11 bases between the two germline ends. In germline, CDR1 is LNHDA, CDR2 SQIVND (reference sequence). This CDR3 region has 17 residues. The CDR3 nucleotides read TGTGCCAGTAGTATACCTCAAGTAAGCTCCTATAATTCACCCCTCCACTTT. This encodes CASSIPQVSSYNSPLHF.

This clone was seen more than once but under ten times. The chain recombines TRBV27 with TRBJ1-1; the D gene is possibly TRBD1 (6 bases). The CDR3 consists of 13 residues. Germline V lookup: CDR1 MNHEY, CDR2 SMNVEV (reference sequence). V gave up 4 bases and J gave up 3 bases, with 9 bases separating them. The DNA of the CDR3 is TGTGCCAGCAGTTACAGGGTGGACACTGAAGCTTTCTTT. This codes for CASSYRVDTEAFF.

This chain links TRBV6-5 with TRBJ1-1; the match to TRBD1 covers 7 bases. This CDR3 contains 16 residues. V lost 2 bases, J lost 1 base, and 7 bases stayed unmatched. Germline V gene data show CDR1 as MNHEY and CDR2 as SVGAGI. CDR3 protein: CASSYTGTDSNTEAFF. CDR3 DNA: TGTGCCAGCAGTTACACCGGGACAGACTCGAACACTGAAGCTTTCTTT.

V gene TRBV18 combines with J gene TRBJ1-1; no firm D call. V was shortened by 5 bases and J by 1 base, with 8 bases between the two germline ends. Germline loops: CDR1 KGHSH, CDR2 LQKENI. The CDR3 has 13 amino acids. CDR3 sequence (DNA): TGTGCCAGCTCATTCGACTGGAACACTGAAGCTTTCTTT. Amino acid sequence: CASSFDWNTEAFF.